These 14 T cell receptor beta chains were all obtained from the same sample, sequenced in a study of blood T cell repertoires in COVID-19. Sequencing used immunoSEQ multiplex PCR; TCRdb keeps in-frame clones, though not all of them. The sample yields some 170,000 clones, about 88% seen once. The specimen sequenced was peripheral blood. The receptors shown here come from a woman older than 75 with acute or convalescent COVID-19.

The chain recombines TRBV19 with TRBJ1-5; 9 bases agree with TRBD1. The CDR3 consists of 21 residues. Germline V lookup: CDR1 LNHDA, CDR2 SQIVND (reference sequence). Trimming cost V 1 base and J 3 bases; bases outside gene matches: 19. CDR3 region: CASSIASPGTGKGGNNQPQHF. CDR3 nucleotide sequence: TGTGCCAGTAGTATAGCCTCTCCGGGGACAGGGAAAGGAGGGAACAATCAGCCCCAGCATTTT.

The chain joins TRBV7-9 to TRBJ1-4; 7 positions match TRBD1. Germline values: CDR1 SEHNR, CDR2 FQNEAQ (reference sequence). The CDR3 spans 14 residues. J lost 10 bases, V lost 5 bases, and 10 bases had no gene match. The CDR3 region has the DNA TGTGCCAGCAGCCCAAGTGGGACAGATGGAAAACTGTTTTTT. It yields the protein CASSPSGTDGKLFF.

This clone was seen a few times. The chain has TRBV5-1 and TRBJ1-5; 10 nucleotides line up with TRBD1. V lost 5 bases and J lost 3; bases outside the gene matches: 5. This CDR3 contains 15 residues. Per germline, CDR1 SGHRS and CDR2 YFSETQ. The CDR3 bases are TGCGCCAGCAGAAGGGACAGGGGTCCCAATCAGCCCCAGCATTTT. Translation: CASRRDRGPNQPQHF.

This chain uses TRBV3-1 (or the pseudogene TRBV3-2) with TRBJ1-5, with D perhaps matching TRBD1 (5 bases). Germline-derived CDR1 and CDR2 are LGHDT and YNNKEL (reference sequence). The germline V and J ends were trimmed by 1 base and 4 bases, with 20 bases remaining between them. This CDR3 comprises 18 residues. This chain's CDR3 is CASSQGPVRGAQNQPQHF. The CDR3 DNA is TGTGCCAGCAGCCAAGGGCCCGTACGCGGGGCGCAAAATCAGCCCCAGCATTTT.

The chain uses TRBV6-5 and TRBJ2-1; TRBD2 aligns across 8 bases. Trimming took 4 bases from V and 15 from J; bases not matched to a gene: 5. Germline loops: CDR1 MNHEY, CDR2 SVGAGI. This CDR3 has 11 residues. DNA of the CDR3: TGTGCCAGCAGTTCAGAAGCGGGAGTGTTCTTC. It specifies CASSSEAGVFF.

In nucleotides, the CDR3 is TGTGCCAGCAGCCCACTAGCGGGGAGCTCCTACGAGCAGTACTTC. Translating gives CASSPLAGSSYEQYF. The chain has TRBV7-9 and TRBJ2-7, with 10 positions matching TRBD2. This CDR3 has 15 amino acids. Germline assignment: CDR1 SEHNR and CDR2 FQNEAQ (reference sequence). The ends lost 5 bases at V and 0 bases at J; junction bases unmatched: 4.

This clone was recorded a few times. The rearrangement links TRBV9 to TRBJ1-5; D perhaps matches TRBD1 (5 bases). Germline V gives CDR1 SGDLS, CDR2 YYNGEE. The V end lost 3 bases, the J end lost 0 bases, and 10 bases lay between the germline ends. This CDR3 comprises 15 residues. The CDR3 bases are TGTGCCAGCAGCGCCGACAGTCATAGCAATCAGCCCCAGCATTTT. Its protein product is CASSADSHSNQPQHF.

This clone was counted a few times. This chain links TRBV5-1 with TRBJ1-2; 7 bases fit TRBD1. The CDR3 has 14 amino acids. Losses at the gene ends were 4 bases for V and 0 bases for J; bases not matched to a gene: 3. Germline CDR1 SGHRS, CDR2 YFSETQ. The chain's CDR3 is CASSRDSPNYGYTF. CDR3 DNA: TGCGCCAGCAGCCGGGACAGTCCTAACTATGGCTACACCTTC. Using reference TRBV5-1 and TRBJ1-2 for the parts outside the CDR3, the full variable domain is KAGVTQTPRYLIKTRGQQVTLSCSPISGHRSVSWYQQTPGQGLQFLFEYFSETQRNKGNFPGRFSGRQFSNSRSEMNVSTLELGDSALYLCASSRDSPNYGYTFGSGTRLTVV.

This clone was recorded once. V and J are TRBV5-5 and TRBJ1-6; 7 nucleotides agree with TRBD1. CDR1 is SGHKS and CDR2 is YYEKEE in the germline V gene (reference sequence). The trim removed 0 bases at V and 7 bases at J, leaving 1 base unmatched. There are 14 residues in the CDR3. Written as DNA, the CDR3 is TGTGCCAGCAGCTTGGAACAGGGGAATTCACCCCTCCACTTT. Encoded protein: CASSLEQGNSPLHF.

V and J are TRBV7-2 and TRBJ1-2; D call uncertain. The CDR3 spans 15 residues. In germline, CDR1 is SGHTA, CDR2 FQGNSA. Trimming pared 1 base from V and 3 bases from J, leaving 12 bases between. This CDR3 reads CASSLGGSQYYGYTF. For the CDR3, the DNA is TGTGCCAGCAGCTTAGGAGGCAGCCAGTACTATGGCTACACCTTC.

The chain uses TRBV3-1 (or the pseudogene TRBV3-2) and TRBJ1-1; TRBD1 aligns across 11 bases. The CDR3 has 18 amino acids. Germline values: CDR1 LGHDT, CDR2 YNNKEL (reference sequence). V lost 2 bases and J lost 4; bases outside the gene matches: 12. The CDR3 DNA reads as TGTGCCAGCAGCCAACTACGGGACAGGGGGATTATGAGCACTGAAGCTTTCTTT. Translating gives CASSQLRDRGIMSTEAFF.

This sequence joins TRBV29-1 and TRBJ1-2, with 11 bases fitting TRBD1. Germline V CDR1 and CDR2: SQVTM, ANQGSEA. The ends lost 6 bases at V and 5 bases at J; junction bases unmatched: 8. CDR3 length: 14 amino acids. Written as DNA, the CDR3 is TGCAGCGTGCCTGGACAGGGGGCGGGATATGGCTACACCTTC. It specifies CSVPGQGAGYGYTF.

The chain combines TRBV7-9 with TRBJ1-1; D unclear. V lost 0 bases, J lost 4 bases, and 12 bases lay in between. The germline CDR1 and CDR2 sequences are SEHNR and FQNEAQ (reference sequence). The length of the CDR3 is 15 residues. CDR3 nucleotide sequence: TGTGCCAGCAGCTTAGCGGGGAGGTACGGCACTGAAGCTTTCTTT. Its protein is CASSLAGRYGTEAFF. Based on the CDR3 plus reference TRBV7-9 and TRBJ1-1, the full variable domain is DTGVSQNPRHKITKRGQNVTFRCDPISEHNRLYWYRQTLGQGPEFLTYFQNEAQLEKSRLLSDRFSAERPKGSFSTLEIQRTEQGDSAMYLCASSLAGRYGTEAFFGQGTRLTVV.

In its sample, this clone was seen a few times. The gene calls are TRBV5-1 and TRBJ2-1; D might be TRBD2 (6 bases). CDR3 length equals 15 residues. Looked up from germline, CDR1 is SGHRS and CDR2 is YFSETQ. V lost 3 bases, J lost 4 bases, and 14 bases lay in between. The CDR3 DNA is TGCGCCAGCAGCTCCCAGCGGGCCGATTACAATGAGCAGTTCTTC. Amino acid sequence: CASSSQRADYNEQFF.